The 24 T cell receptor beta chains in this list originate from one sample, sequenced in a study of T cell repertoires in cytomegalovirus infection. Via MiXCR, TCRdb re-called the reads, giving one row per CDR3 protein. The data hold about 450,000 distinct CDR3 sequences, with about a third observed a single time. Sample: PBMCs. These receptors were collected from a human donor in good health (CMV status not recorded). Some clones in this sample may be carry-over from other donors' samples.

This chain links TRBV12-3 or TRBV12-4 with TRBJ2-3; 7 bases line up with TRBD1. This CDR3 region has 15 residues. With V trimmed by 6 bases and J by 5 bases, 11 bases remained unmatched. This CDR3 reads CASRSRTGEGDTQYF. The CDR3 bases are TGTGCCAGCAGATCCCGGACAGGAGAAGGAGATACGCAGTATTTT.

The rearrangement links TRBV6-5 to TRBJ1-5; no definite D call. The CDR3 is 16 amino acids. Germline V CDR1 and CDR2: MNHEY, SVGAGI. Trimming pared 2 bases from V and 4 bases from J, leaving 15 bases between. CDR3 loop: CASSYQTPPLNQPQHF. The CDR3 coding sequence is TGTGCCAGCAGTTACCAAACGCCGCCACTTAATCAGCCCCAGCATTTT.

This clonotype was detected ten times or more. The chain combines TRBV7-2 with TRBJ2-5; the match to TRBD2 covers 14 bases. V was clipped by 4 bases and J by 9 bases; unmatched bases: 4. Germline V gene lookup returns CDR1 SGHTA and CDR2 FQGNSA. The CDR3 is made up of 14 amino acids. The CDR3 DNA is TGTGCCAGCAGCTCCCAGGGACTAGCGGGGGCCCAGTACTTC. The encoded protein is CASSSQGLAGAQYF. The complete variable domain, with remaining parts taken from reference TRBV7-2 and TRBJ2-5, reads GAGVSQSPSNKVTEKGKDVELRCDPISGHTALYWYRQSLGQGLEFLIYFQGNSAPDKSGLPSDRFSAERTGGSVSTLTIQRTQQEDSAVYLCASSSQGLAGAQYFGPGTRLLVL.

This clonotype came up a few times. The V and J genes are TRBV12-3 or TRBV12-4 and TRBJ1-1, with D unresolved. The CDR3 length is 14 residues. V gave up 7 bases and J gave up 3 bases, with 15 bases separating them. CDR3 loop: CASIGFPGDTEAFF. The DNA for the CDR3 is TGTGCCAGCATAGGTTTCCCTGGGGACACTGAAGCTTTCTTT.

This clonotype was seen ten or more times. The rearrangement uses TRBV6-2 or TRBV6-3 and TRBJ1-5; no reliable D call. V lost 0 bases and J 6 bases, leaving 18 bases between the germline ends. Looked up from germline, CDR1 is MNHEY and CDR2 is SVGEGT. This CDR3 spans 17 amino acids. The CDR3 coding sequence is TGTGCCAGCAGTTACTCGGCTATTGGATTGCTAGGTCAGCCCCAGCATTTT. This gives the protein CASSYSAIGLLGQPQHF.

This clonotype was found once. This rearrangement joins TRBV28 to TRBJ2-1; tentatively, D is TRBD1 or TRBD2 (5 bases each). The V gene's germline CDR1 is MDHEN and CDR2 SYDVKM. Trimming cost V 3 bases and J 14 bases, with 14 bases left between them. The CDR3 contains 12 residues. The CDR3: CASSLGTGLKFF. CDR3 DNA: TGTGCCAGCAGTTTGGGGACCGGATTGAAGTTCTTC.

V is TRBV20-1 and J is TRBJ1-5; the D is unclear. Trimming shortened V by 6 bases and J by 3 bases, and 12 bases separated the two germline ends. Germline-derived CDR1 and CDR2 are DFQATT and SNEGSKA (reference sequence). This CDR3 comprises 13 residues. This chain's CDR3 is CSALGPNNQPQHF. In DNA form, the CDR3 reads TGCAGTGCGTTAGGACCGAACAATCAGCCCCAGCATTTT.

This clonotype showed up just a few times. The chain couples TRBV7-6 to TRBJ2-7; tentatively, D is TRBD2 (5 bases). The germline V gene encodes CDR1 SGHVS and CDR2 FNYEAQ. This CDR3 has 13 residues. Trimming cost V 4 bases and J 4 bases, with 11 bases left between them. The CDR3 is CASSSPPGYEQYF. In DNA form, the CDR3 reads TGTGCCAGCAGCTCCCCCCCGGGGTACGAGCAGTACTTC.

This clonotype was recorded many times. The chain is built from TRBV7-2 and TRBJ1-1, with D maybe TRBD1 (5 bases). The CDR3 has 13 residues. Per the germline V gene, CDR1 is SGHTA and CDR2 is FQGNSA. The V end was cut by 11 bases, the J end by 5 bases, with 18 bases between. CDR3 DNA: TGTGCCGGGGCGACGGGCCGGTGGACTGAAGCTTTCTTT. The encoded protein is CAGATGRWTEAFF. Supplemented by reference TRBV7-2 and TRBJ1-1, the full variable domain reads GAGVSQSPSNKVTEKGKDVELRCDPISGHTALYWYRQSLGQGLEFLIYFQGNSAPDKSGLPSDRFSAERTGGSVSTLTIQRTQQEDSAVYLCAGATGRWTEAFFGQGTRLTVV.

There are a few counts of this clonotype. This chain links TRBV5-4 with TRBJ1-2; 11 nucleotides agree with TRBD1. Germline CDR1 is SGHNT and CDR2 is YYREEE (reference sequence). The CDR3 runs 17 residues. J lost 1 base, V lost 2 bases, and 7 bases had no gene match. The CDR3 spells CASSFGQGALVNYGYTF. The CDR3 nucleotides are TGTGCCAGCAGCTTCGGACAGGGGGCCCTAGTTAACTATGGCTACACCTTC. Using reference TRBV5-4 and TRBJ1-2 for the parts outside the CDR3, the full variable domain is ETGVTQSPTHLIKTRGQQVTLRCSSQSGHNTVSWYQQALGQGPQFIFQYYREEENGRGNFPPRFSGLQFPNYSSELNVNALELDDSALYLCASSFGQGALVNYGYTFGSGTRLTVV.

This clonotype was seen only a few times. V is TRBV20-1 and J is TRBJ2-7; a possible D gene is TRBD2 (5 bases). Germline V gene lookup returns CDR1 DFQATT and CDR2 SNEGSKA (reference sequence). This CDR3 contains 11 residues. V lost 3 bases to trimming and J lost 6 bases, with 9 bases between them. The chain's CDR3 is CSASPGGEQYF. CDR3 DNA sequence: TGCAGTGCTAGTCCTGGAGGCGAGCAGTACTTC.

A note on this clonotype: The junction departs from germline at one end; a sequencing error may be responsible. This chain connects TRBV12-3 or TRBV12-4 to TRBJ1-1; no clear D gene. This CDR3 spans 14 amino acids. The CDR3 DNA follows: TGTGCCAGCAGTTCTGACCCCCGGAACGCTGAAGCTTTCTTT. Translated, it gives CASSSDPRNAEAFF.

This clonotype was seen a few times. For the CDR3, the DNA is TGTGCCAGCAGTGCCGCCTTAGGAGCGGGGGTGCGCACAGATACGCAGTATTTT. Translated, it gives CASSAALGAGVRTDTQYF. The V and J genes are TRBV25-1 and TRBJ2-3; 8 nucleotides align to TRBD2. The J segment lost 1 base and the V segment lost 4 bases, leaving 13 bases of the junction unmatched. Germline V gene sequence: CDR1 MGHDK, CDR2 SYGVNS. CDR3 size: 18 residues.

The chain couples TRBV28 to TRBJ2-3, with a weak D call TRBD2 (5 bases). The germline V gene encodes CDR1 MDHEN and CDR2 SYDVKM. This CDR3 has 13 residues. The V end lost 7 bases, the J end lost 5 bases, and 13 bases lay between the germline ends. The CDR3 nucleotides read TGTGCCAGCACCGGAGAGGGAAAAGATACGCAGTATTTT. This gives the protein CASTGEGKDTQYF. Using reference TRBV28 and TRBJ2-3 for the parts outside the CDR3, the full variable domain is DVKVTQSSRYLVKRTGEKVFLECVQDMDHENMFWYRQDPGLGLRLIYFSYDVKMKEKGDIPEGYSVSREKKERFSLILESASTNQTSMYLCASTGEGKDTQYFGPGTRLTVL.

As regards this clonotype: A much larger clone lies a single base off, so this may be a read error. This chain links TRBV7-6 with TRBJ1-2; 8 bases are a match to TRBD1. CDR1 and CDR2 (germline): SGHVS, FNYEAQ. The CDR3 length is 15 residues. CDR3 in amino acids: CASSPGQGSANGHTF. The DNA for the CDR3 is TGTGCCAGCAGCCCCGGACAGGGAAGTGCAAATGGCCACACCTTC.

A few counts support this clonotype. The chain carries TRBV6-1 and TRBJ2-7, with 7 bases matching TRBD1. The CDR3 has 15 residues. After removal of 2 bases from V and 6 bases from J, the junction contained 10 bases not matched to a gene. The germline gives CDR1 MNHNS, CDR2 SASEGT. The CDR3: CASSERTGKTGEQYF. CDR3 coding DNA: TGTGCCAGCAGTGAACGGACAGGAAAGACGGGCGAGCAGTACTTC.

The chain employs TRBV6-1 and TRBJ1-5; no definite D call. Germline V lookup: CDR1 MNHNS, CDR2 SASEGT. This CDR3 has 15 amino acids. V dropped 7 bases and J dropped 4 bases, with 17 bases sitting between them. The CDR3 loop is CASMDGGVRNQPQHF. In DNA, the CDR3 is TGTGCCAGCATGGATGGTGGGGTGCGAAATCAGCCCCAGCATTTT.

This clonotype was found a few times. The rearrangement uses TRBV12-3 or TRBV12-4 and TRBJ1-6, with no clear D. This CDR3 is 14 amino acids long. V gave up 1 base and J gave up 11 bases, with 12 bases separating them. The CDR3 DNA reads as TGTGCCAGCAGTTTAGGTGGGGATTTCCCACCCCTCCACTTT. Amino acid sequence: CASSLGGDFPPLHF.

The chain employs TRBV27 and TRBJ2-7; no definite D call. V was clipped by 3 bases and J by 0 bases, with 6 bases between them. The germline V gene has CDR1 MNHEY and CDR2 SMNVEV (reference sequence). This CDR3 spans 13 amino acids. CDR3 amino acids: CASSFSPSYEQYF. The CDR3 DNA reads TGTGCCAGCAGTTTTTCCCCCTCCTACGAGCAGTACTTC.

This clonotype showed up just a few times. This chain uses TRBV2 with TRBJ1-1, with unresolved D. Between the trimmed V and J ends, which lost 6 bases and 2 bases, there was a span of 13 bases. CDR3 size: 14 residues. Per the germline V gene, CDR1 is SNHLY and CDR2 is FYNNEI. The CDR3 DNA reads TGTGCCAGCAGGGAAAACCAGAAAAACACTGAAGCTTTCTTT. Translating it yields CASRENQKNTEAFF.

This clonotype has a handful of counts. The chain couples TRBV14 to TRBJ2-1, with 13 bases fitting TRBD2. With 4 bases clipped from V and 16 bases from J, the junction kept 7 bases outside the gene matches. The CDR3 has 13 amino acids. Germline lookup yields CDR1 SGHDN and CDR2 FVKESK. The CDR3 DNA follows: TGTGCCAGCAGCCGCCGACTAGCGGGGGGCCTATTCTTC. Translated: CASSRRLAGGLFF.

Points on this clonotype: A read error may be the cause here, since a much bigger clone is one base away. Because the CDR3 is missing its conserved closing phenylalanine or tryptophan, this is likely a read error. V gene TRBV19 combines with J gene TRBJ2-1, with TRBD1 matching 7 bases. The CDR3 covers 11 residues. CDR1 is LNHDA and CDR2 is SQIVND in the germline V gene (reference sequence). The V gene end was trimmed by 7 bases and the J gene end by 9 bases; junction bases not matched to a gene: 3. The CDR3: CASTAGGEQFL. The CDR3 bases are TGTGCCAGTACCGCAGGGGGTGAGCAGTTCTTA.

This clonotype came up a few times. The chain has TRBV4-2 and TRBJ2-1; TRBD1 is a possible D gene (6 bases). This CDR3 is built from 16 residues. Trimming took 0 bases from V and 9 from J, leaving 18 bases between them. Germline CDR1 reads LGHNA; CDR2 reads YNFKEQ. This CDR3 reads CASSQDLGTTQFEQFF. DNA of the CDR3: TGTGCCAGCAGCCAAGATCTAGGGACAACACAATTTGAGCAGTTCTTC.

The chain is built from TRBV12-3 or TRBV12-4 and TRBJ2-7; maybe TRBD2 (6 bases). CDR3 length equals 15 residues. Trimming removed 9 bases at V and 12 bases at J, with 30 bases between. CDR3 sequence reads: CARSPAGLLSYGPYF. CDR3 DNA: TGTGCCAGGAGTCCCGCGGGGCTACTCTCCTACGGGCCGTACTTC.